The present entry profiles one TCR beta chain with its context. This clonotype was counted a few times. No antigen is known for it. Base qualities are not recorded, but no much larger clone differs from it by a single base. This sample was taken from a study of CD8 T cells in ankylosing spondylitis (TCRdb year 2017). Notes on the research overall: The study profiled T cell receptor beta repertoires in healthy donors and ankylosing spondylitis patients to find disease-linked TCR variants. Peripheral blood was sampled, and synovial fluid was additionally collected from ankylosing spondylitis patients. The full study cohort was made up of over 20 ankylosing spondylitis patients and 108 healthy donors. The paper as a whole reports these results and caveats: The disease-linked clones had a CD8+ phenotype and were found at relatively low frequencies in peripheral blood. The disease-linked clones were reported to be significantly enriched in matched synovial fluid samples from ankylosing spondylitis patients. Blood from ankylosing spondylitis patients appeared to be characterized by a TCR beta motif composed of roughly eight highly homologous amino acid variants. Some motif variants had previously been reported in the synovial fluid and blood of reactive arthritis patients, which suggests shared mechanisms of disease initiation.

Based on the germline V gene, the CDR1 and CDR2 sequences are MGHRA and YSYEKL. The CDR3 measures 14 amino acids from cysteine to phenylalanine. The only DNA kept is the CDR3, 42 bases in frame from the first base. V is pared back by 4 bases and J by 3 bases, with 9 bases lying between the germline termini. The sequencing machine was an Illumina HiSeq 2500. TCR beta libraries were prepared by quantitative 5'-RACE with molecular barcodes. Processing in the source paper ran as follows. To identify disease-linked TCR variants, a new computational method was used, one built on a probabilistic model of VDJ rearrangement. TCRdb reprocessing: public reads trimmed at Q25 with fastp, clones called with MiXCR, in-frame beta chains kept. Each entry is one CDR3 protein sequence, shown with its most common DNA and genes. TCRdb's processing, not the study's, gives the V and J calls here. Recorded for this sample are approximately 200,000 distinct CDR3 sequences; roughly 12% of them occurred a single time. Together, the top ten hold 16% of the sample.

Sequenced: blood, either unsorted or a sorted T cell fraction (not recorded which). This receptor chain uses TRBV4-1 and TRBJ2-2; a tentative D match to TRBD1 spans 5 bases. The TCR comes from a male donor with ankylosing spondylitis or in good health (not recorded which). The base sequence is TGCGCCAGCAGCCTTTTAGGGGACACCGGGGAGCTGTTTTTT. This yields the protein CASSLLGDTGELFF.